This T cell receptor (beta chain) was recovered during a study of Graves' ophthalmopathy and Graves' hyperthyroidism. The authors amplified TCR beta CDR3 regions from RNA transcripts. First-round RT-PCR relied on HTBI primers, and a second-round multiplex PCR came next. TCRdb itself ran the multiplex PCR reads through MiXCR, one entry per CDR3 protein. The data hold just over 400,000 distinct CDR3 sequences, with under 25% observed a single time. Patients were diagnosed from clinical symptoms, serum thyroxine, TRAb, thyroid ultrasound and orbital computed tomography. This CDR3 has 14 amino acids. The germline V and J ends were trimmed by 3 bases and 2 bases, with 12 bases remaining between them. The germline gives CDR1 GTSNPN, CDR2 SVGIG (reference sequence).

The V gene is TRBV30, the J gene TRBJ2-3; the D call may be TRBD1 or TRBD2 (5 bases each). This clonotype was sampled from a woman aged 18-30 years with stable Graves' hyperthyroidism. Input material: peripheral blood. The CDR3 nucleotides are TGTGCCTGGAGCCGACTGGGGGTCACAGATACGCAGTATTTT. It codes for CAWSRLGVTDTQYF.